This TCR beta chain was retrieved from a study of shared clonotypes between healthy human individuals. Generated by immunoSEQ multiplex PCR, the TCRdb table keeps only in-frame clones and is missing some. The sample includes under 1,900,000 clones, approximately 98.5% of them seen just once. The CDR3 consists of 14 residues. The ends were cut back, 3 bases at V and 9 bases at J, with 17 bases in the middle. Germline CDR1 SEHNR, CDR2 FQNEAQ (reference sequence). Sequenced: naive CD4+ T cells sorted from blood. As for subset: CD45RA+ positively selected. The rearrangement joins TRBV7-9 to TRBJ2-5; D not resolved. This TCR was recovered from a man aged 25 to 40 in good health. The CDR3, as DNA: TGTGCCAGCAGCTTGACGCAGGCAGGTGTATCCCAGTACTTC. It is translated as CASSLTQAGVSQYF.